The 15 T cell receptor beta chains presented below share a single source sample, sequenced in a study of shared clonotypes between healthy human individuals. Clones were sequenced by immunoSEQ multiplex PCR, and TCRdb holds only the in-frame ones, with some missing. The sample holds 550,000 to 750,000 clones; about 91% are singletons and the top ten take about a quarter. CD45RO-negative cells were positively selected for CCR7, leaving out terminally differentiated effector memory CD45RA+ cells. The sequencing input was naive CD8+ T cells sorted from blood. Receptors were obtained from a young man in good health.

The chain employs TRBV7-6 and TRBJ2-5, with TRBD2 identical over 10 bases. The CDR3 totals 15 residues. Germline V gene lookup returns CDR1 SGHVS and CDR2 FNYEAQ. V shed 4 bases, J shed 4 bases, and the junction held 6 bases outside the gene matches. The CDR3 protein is CASSSLAGDGETQYF. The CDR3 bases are TGTGCCAGCAGCTCCCTAGCGGGAGACGGAGAGACCCAGTACTTC.

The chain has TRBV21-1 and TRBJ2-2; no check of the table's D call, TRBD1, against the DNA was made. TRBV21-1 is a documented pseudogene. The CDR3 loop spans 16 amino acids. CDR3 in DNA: TGTGCCAGCATCCTAGGGGACAAACTGAACACCGGGGAGCTGTTTTTT. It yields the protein CASILGDKLNTGELFF.

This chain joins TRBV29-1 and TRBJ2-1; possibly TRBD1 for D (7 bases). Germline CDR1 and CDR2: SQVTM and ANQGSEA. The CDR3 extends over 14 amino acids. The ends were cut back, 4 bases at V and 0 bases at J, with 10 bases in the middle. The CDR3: CSVAGGLSYNEQFF. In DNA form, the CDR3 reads TGCAGCGTTGCAGGGGGACTCTCCTACAATGAGCAGTTCTTC.

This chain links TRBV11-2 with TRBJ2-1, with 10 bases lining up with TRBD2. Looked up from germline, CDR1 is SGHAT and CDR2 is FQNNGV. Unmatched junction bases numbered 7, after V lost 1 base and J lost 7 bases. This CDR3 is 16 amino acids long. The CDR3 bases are TGTGCCAGCAGCTTAGTATCCCTAGCGGGAGTTAATGAGCAGTTCTTC. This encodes CASSLVSLAGVNEQFF.

CDR3: CASSGQGRVEQFF. DNA for the CDR3: TGTGCCAGCAGCGGACAGGGGAGGGTTGAGCAGTTCTTC. The genes are TRBV7-6 and TRBJ2-1, with 9 bases fitting TRBD1. CDR1 and CDR2 from the germline V gene are SGHVS and FNYEAQ. The CDR3 contains 13 residues. With 5 bases clipped from V and 9 bases from J, the junction kept 5 bases outside the gene matches.

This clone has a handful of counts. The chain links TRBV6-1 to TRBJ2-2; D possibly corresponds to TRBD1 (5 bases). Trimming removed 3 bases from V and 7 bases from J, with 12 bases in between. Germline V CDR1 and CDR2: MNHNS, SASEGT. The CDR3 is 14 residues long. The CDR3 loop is CASSDRTLGGELFF. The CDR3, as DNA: TGTGCCAGCAGTGATAGGACATTGGGCGGGGAGCTGTTTTTT.

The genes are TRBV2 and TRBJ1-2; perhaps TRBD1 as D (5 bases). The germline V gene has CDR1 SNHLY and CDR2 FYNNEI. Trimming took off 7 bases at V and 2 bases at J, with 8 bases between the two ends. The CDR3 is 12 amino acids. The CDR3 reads CASNPGNYGYTF. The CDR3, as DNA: TGTGCCAGCAATCCAGGGAACTATGGCTACACCTTC.

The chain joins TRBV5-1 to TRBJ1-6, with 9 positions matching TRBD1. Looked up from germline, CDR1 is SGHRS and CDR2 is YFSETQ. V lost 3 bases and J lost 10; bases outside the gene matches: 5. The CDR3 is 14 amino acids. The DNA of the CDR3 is TGCGCCAGCAGCTCGGGACAGGGAGACTCACCCCTCCACTTT. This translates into CASSSGQGDSPLHF.

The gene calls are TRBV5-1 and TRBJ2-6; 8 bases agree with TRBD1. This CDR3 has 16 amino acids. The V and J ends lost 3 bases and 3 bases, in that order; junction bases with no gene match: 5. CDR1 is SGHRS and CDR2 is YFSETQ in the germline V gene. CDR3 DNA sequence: TGCGCCAGCAGCTCAAAGGACAGGGATGGGGCCAACGTCCTGACTTTC. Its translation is CASSSKDRDGANVLTF.

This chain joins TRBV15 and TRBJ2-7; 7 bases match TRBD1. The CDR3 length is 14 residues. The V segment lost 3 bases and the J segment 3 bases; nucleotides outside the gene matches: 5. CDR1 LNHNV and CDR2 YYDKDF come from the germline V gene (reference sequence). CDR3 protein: CATSRDRNLYEQYF. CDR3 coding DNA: TGTGCCACCAGCAGGGACAGGAACCTCTACGAGCAGTACTTC.

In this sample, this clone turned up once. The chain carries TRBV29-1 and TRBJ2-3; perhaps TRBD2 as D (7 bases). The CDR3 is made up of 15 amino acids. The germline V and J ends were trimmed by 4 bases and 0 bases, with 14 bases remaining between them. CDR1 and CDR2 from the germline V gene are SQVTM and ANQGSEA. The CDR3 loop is CSVARRGHSTDTQYF. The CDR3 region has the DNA TGCAGCGTTGCTAGGCGGGGGCATAGCACAGATACGCAGTATTTT.

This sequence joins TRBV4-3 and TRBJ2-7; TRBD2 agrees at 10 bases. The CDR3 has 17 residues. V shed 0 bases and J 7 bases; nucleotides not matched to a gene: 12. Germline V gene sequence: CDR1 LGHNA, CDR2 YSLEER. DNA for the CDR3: TGCGCCAGCAGCCAAGACAAGCCTAGCGGGGGTCCCTGGGAGCAGTACTTC. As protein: CASSQDKPSGGPWEQYF.

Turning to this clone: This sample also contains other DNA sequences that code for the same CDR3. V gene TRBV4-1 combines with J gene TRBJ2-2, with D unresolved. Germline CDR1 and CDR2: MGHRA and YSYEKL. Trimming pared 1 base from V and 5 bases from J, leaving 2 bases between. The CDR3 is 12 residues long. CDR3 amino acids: CASSQATGELFF. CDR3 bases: TGCGCCAGCAGCCAAGCTACCGGGGAGCTGTTTTTT.

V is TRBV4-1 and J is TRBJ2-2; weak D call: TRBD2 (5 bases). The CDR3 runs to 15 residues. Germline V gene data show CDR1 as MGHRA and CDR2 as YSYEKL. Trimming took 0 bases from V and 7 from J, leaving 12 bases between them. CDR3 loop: CASSQDRGNGGELFF. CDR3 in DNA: TGCGCCAGCAGCCAAGATCGGGGAAACGGCGGGGAGCTGTTTTTT.

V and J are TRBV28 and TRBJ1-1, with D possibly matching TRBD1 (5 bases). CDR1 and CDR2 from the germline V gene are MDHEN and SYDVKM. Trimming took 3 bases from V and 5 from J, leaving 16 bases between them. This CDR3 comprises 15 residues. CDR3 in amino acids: CASSLWVGEWTEAFF. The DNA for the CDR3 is TGTGCCAGCAGTTTGTGGGTAGGGGAATGGACTGAAGCTTTCTTT.